Following are 17 T cell receptor beta chains from one sample sequenced in a study of shared T cell receptors in the human thymus. The data were produced by immunoSEQ multiplex PCR, yet TCRdb's version contains in-frame clones alone and is incomplete. The table lists approximately 580,000 clones, approximately 80% of them singletons. This sample also appeared in a second study, on human thymus T cells.

The source material was thymocytes. The source is a boy less than two years old with a congenital heart defect.

This chain connects TRBV2 to TRBJ2-1; TRBD2 matches at 10 bases. CDR1 SNHLY and CDR2 FYNNEI come from the germline V gene. The CDR3 is 17 amino acids. V trimming: 2 bases; J trimming: 7 bases; junction bases outside the gene matches: 11. This CDR3 reads CASSETIAGGSRNEQFF. The CDR3 coding sequence is TGTGCCAGCAGTGAAACGATAGCGGGAGGCTCCCGGAATGAGCAGTTCTTC.

The chain is built from TRBV29-1 and TRBJ2-7; tentative D call: TRBD2 (6 bases). The germline V and J ends were trimmed by 4 bases and 7 bases, with 14 bases remaining between them. The CDR3 extends over 12 amino acids. From germline, CDR1 is SQVTM and CDR2 ANQGSEA. DNA for the CDR3: TGCAGCGTTGTAGGCGGGCGGGATGAGCAGTACTTC. As protein: CSVVGGRDEQYF.

The chain joins TRBV19 to TRBJ2-5; 8 nucleotides line up with TRBD2. With V trimmed by 7 bases and J by 5 bases, 12 bases remained unmatched. CDR1 LNHDA and CDR2 SQIVND come from the germline V gene (reference sequence). The CDR3 covers 15 residues. The CDR3 here is CASKGGGTSSETQYF. The CDR3, as DNA: TGTGCCAGTAAGGGGGGCGGGACTAGTTCGGAGACCCAGTACTTC.

V usage is TRBV5-6 and J usage is TRBJ1-5, with D unclear. The ends were cut back, 0 bases at V and 2 bases at J, with 15 bases in the middle. Germline lookup yields CDR1 SGHDT and CDR2 YYEEEE. The CDR3 extends over 17 amino acids. DNA for the CDR3: TGTGCCAGCAGCTTGGGTGGACGGGGATGGGGCAATCAGCCCCAGCATTTT. Its protein is CASSLGGRGWGNQPQHF.

The rearrangement uses TRBV27 and TRBJ1-1; D gene uncertain. The germline V gene encodes CDR1 MNHEY and CDR2 SMNVEV (reference sequence). Trimming removed 8 bases from V and 0 bases from J, with 10 bases in between. This CDR3 is 13 amino acids long. CDR3 sequence (DNA): TGTGCCAGCCGACGGGAGGTGAACACTGAAGCTTTCTTT. This translates into CASRREVNTEAFF.

This clone came up a few times. V is TRBV14 and J is TRBJ2-1; 12 bases align to TRBD2. Germline values: CDR1 SGHDN, CDR2 FVKESK. This CDR3 is built from 16 residues. After removal of 3 bases from V and 9 bases from J, the junction contained 9 bases not matched to a gene. The CDR3 DNA sequence: TGTGCCAGCAGCCAGAGACTAGCGGGAGCCTCGGGTGAGCAGTTCTTC. This codes for CASSQRLAGASGEQFF.

The genes are TRBV7-2 and TRBJ2-7; D unresolved. The ends were cut back, 2 bases at V and 3 bases at J, with 11 bases in the middle. CDR1 is SGHTA and CDR2 is FQGNSA in the germline V gene. This CDR3 spans 14 amino acids. The CDR3 nucleotides are TGTGCCAGCAGCTTACAGGCTACTCACTACGAGCAGTACTTC. Residues: CASSLQATHYEQYF.

The J gene is TRBJ1-2, the V gene TRBV12-5; TRBD1 matches at 7 bases. Trimming took 0 bases from V and 0 from J; bases not matched to a gene: 4. CDR1 LGHNT and CDR2 FRNRAP come from the germline V gene. This CDR3 region has 16 residues. This CDR3 reads CASGLVQGQANYGYTF. Written as DNA, the CDR3 is TGTGCTAGTGGTTTGGTACAAGGACAGGCTAACTATGGCTACACCTTC.

Turning to this clone: Germline is not matched at one junction end, which may reflect a read error. The CDR3 nucleotides read TGTGCCACCAGCAGAGAATGGGCCCACGAGCAGCACTTC. Encoded protein: CATSREWAHEQHF. V gene TRBV15 combines with J gene TRBJ2-7; D gene uncertain. CDR3 length equals 13 residues. Germline CDR1 reads LNHNV; CDR2 reads YYDKDF (reference sequence).

This clone was counted a single time. The V call is TRBV4-2, the J call TRBJ2-1; D may be TRBD2 (6 bases). Deletions cut 3 bases from V and 3 bases from J, with 12 bases between. The CDR3 is 15 residues long. Germline CDR1 LGHNA, CDR2 YNFKEQ. Here the CDR3 DNA reads TGTGCCAGCAGCCACCCGGGACTCGACTACAATGAGCAGTTCTTC. Translated: CASSHPGLDYNEQFF.

This clone was seen only a few times. This rearrangement joins TRBV19 to TRBJ1-5; D might be TRBD1 (5 bases). This CDR3 is 15 amino acids long. Germline lookup yields CDR1 LNHDA and CDR2 SQIVND (reference sequence). V dropped 7 bases and J dropped 4 bases, with 17 bases sitting between them. The CDR3 coding sequence is TGTGCCAGTACCCTCGAGGGGACTCAGAATCAGCCCCAGCATTTT. Residues: CASTLEGTQNQPQHF. The whole variable domain, remainder taken from reference TRBV19 and TRBJ1-5, is DGGITQSPKYLFRKEGQNVTLSCEQNLNHDAMYWYRQDPGQGLRLIYYSQIVNDFQKGDIAEGYSVSREKKESFPLTVTSAQKNPTAFYLCASTLEGTQNQPQHFGDGTRLSIL.

V and J are TRBV7-9 and TRBJ1-2; possible D gene TRBD1, 6 bases. The germline gives CDR1 SEHNR, CDR2 FQNEAQ (reference sequence). The ends were cut back, 3 bases at V and 2 bases at J, with 10 bases in the middle. The CDR3 has 14 amino acids. The CDR3 sequence is CASSFPGENYGYTF. The CDR3, as DNA: TGTGCCAGCAGCTTTCCAGGGGAGAACTATGGCTACACCTTC. Looking up the rest from reference TRBV7-9 and TRBJ1-2 gives the full variable domain: DTGVSQNPRHKITKRGQNVTFRCDPISEHNRLYWYRQTLGQGPEFLTYFQNEAQLEKSRLLSDRFSAERPKGSFSTLEIQRTEQGDSAMYLCASSFPGENYGYTFGSGTRLTVV.

This chain connects TRBV2 to TRBJ1-2; 7 bases agree with TRBD1. The CDR3 length is 13 residues. CDR1 and CDR2 (germline): SNHLY, FYNNEI. Unmatched junction bases numbered 4, after V lost 5 bases and J lost 4 bases. As DNA, the CDR3 is TGTGCCAGCAGTTTCGACAGGGCCTATGGCTACACCTTC. This sequence encodes CASSFDRAYGYTF. Based on the CDR3 plus reference TRBV2 and TRBJ1-2, the full variable domain is EPEVTQTPSHQVTQMGQEVILRCVPISNHLYFYWYRQILGQKVEFLVSFYNNEISEKSEIFDDQFSVERPDGSNFTLKIRSTKLEDSAMYFCASSFDRAYGYTFGSGTRLTVV.

The chain couples TRBV5-1 to TRBJ1-5; 8 bases fit TRBD1. CDR1 is SGHRS and CDR2 is YFSETQ in the germline V gene. The CDR3 length is 17 residues. Germline trimming cut 0 bases from V and 4 bases from J; bases unmatched to any gene: 9. The CDR3 region has the DNA TGCGCCAGCAGCTTGGTTCCCCCACAGGGGGGGAATCAGCCCCAGCATTTT. Translation gives CASSLVPPQGGNQPQHF.

The chain carries TRBV7-7 and TRBJ2-5; a possible D gene is TRBD1 (6 bases). Trimming took off 4 bases at V and 1 base at J, with 13 bases between the two ends. The germline gives CDR1 SSHAT, CDR2 FNYEAQ (reference sequence). The CDR3 is made up of 15 amino acids. DNA of the CDR3: TGTGCCAGCAGCTCCTTCTTGACAGGCCAAGAGACCCAGTACTTC. Protein sequence: CASSSFLTGQETQYF.

This chain links TRBV19 with TRBJ2-5; D may be TRBD1 (6 bases). Trimming left V 5 bases short and J 2 bases short, with 15 bases between. Germline lookup yields CDR1 LNHDA and CDR2 SQIVND (reference sequence). The CDR3 is 15 amino acids. CDR3 protein: CASSRDGQPQETQYF. The CDR3 DNA follows: TGTGCCAGTAGTCGGGACGGACAGCCACAAGAGACCCAGTACTTC.

This clone came up a few times. The V and J genes are TRBV5-1 and TRBJ2-7, with D maybe TRBD2 (5 bases). CDR3 length equals 15 residues. Germline lookup yields CDR1 SGHRS and CDR2 YFSETQ. With 4 bases removed from V and 3 bases from J, the gap between germline ends came to 17 bases. CDR3: CASSRDPPESYEQYF. CDR3 nucleotide sequence: TGCGCCAGCAGCCGGGATCCCCCGGAGAGCTACGAGCAGTACTTC.